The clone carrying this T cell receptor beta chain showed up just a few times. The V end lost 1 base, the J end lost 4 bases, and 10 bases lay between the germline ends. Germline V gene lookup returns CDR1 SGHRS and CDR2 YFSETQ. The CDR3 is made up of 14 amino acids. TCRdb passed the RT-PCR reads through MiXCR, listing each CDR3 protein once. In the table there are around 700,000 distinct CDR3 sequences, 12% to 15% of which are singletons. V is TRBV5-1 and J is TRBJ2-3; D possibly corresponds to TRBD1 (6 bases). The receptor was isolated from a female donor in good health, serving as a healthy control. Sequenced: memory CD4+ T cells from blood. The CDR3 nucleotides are TGCGCCAGCAGCTTGAAGTCAGGGGCAGATACGCAGTATTTT. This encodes CASSLKSGADTQYF. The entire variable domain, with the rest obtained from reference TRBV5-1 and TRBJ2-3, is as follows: KAGVTQTPRYLIKTRGQQVTLSCSPISGHRSVSWYQQTPGQGLQFLFEYFSETQRNKGNFPGRFSGRQFSNSRSEMNVSTLELGDSALYLCASSLKSGADTQYFGPGTRLTVL.